Below, 31 T cell receptor beta chains from the same sample are listed, as sequenced in a study of control samples from healthy donors and cancer patients. Profiled with immunoSEQ multiplex PCR; TCRdb holds only in-frame clones, not every one. The sample shows about 83,000 clones, about nine tenths of them seen only once. Sequenced sample: blood. These receptors originate from a man in his forties or fifties in good health.

The chain links TRBV4-1 to TRBJ1-2; D unresolved. Germline loops: CDR1 MGHRA, CDR2 YSYEKL. Trimming removed 0 bases from V and 3 bases from J, with 17 bases in between. The CDR3 runs to 17 residues. The CDR3 loop is CASSQDPPTERHYGYTF. For the CDR3, the DNA is TGCGCCAGCAGCCAAGATCCCCCAACAGAACGACACTATGGCTACACCTTC.

This chain joins TRBV24-1 and TRBJ2-2, with D perhaps TRBD1 (5 bases). Germline V gives CDR1 KGHDR, CDR2 SFDVKD. The V end lost 6 bases, the J end lost 1 base, and 8 bases lay between the germline ends. The CDR3 runs 14 residues. This chain's CDR3 is CATSPGRNTGELFF. CDR3 bases: TGTGCCACCAGTCCAGGGCGGAACACCGGGGAGCTGTTTTTT.

The chain employs TRBV7-9 and TRBJ2-5; no definite D call. The CDR3 has 11 amino acids. Trimming cost V 5 bases and J 4 bases, with 5 bases left between them. Germline V gene sequence: CDR1 SEHNR, CDR2 FQNEAQ (reference sequence). The CDR3 DNA reads as TGTGCCAGCAGCCTATTAGAGACCCAGTACTTC. Translated, it gives CASSLLETQYF.

This chain uses TRBV12-3 or TRBV12-4 with TRBJ2-2; D gene unclear. V lost 11 bases to trimming and J lost 1 base, with 5 bases between them. CDR3 length: 11 residues. The CDR3 nucleotides read TGTGCCGCGGTGAACACCGGGGAGCTGTTTTTT. Encoded protein: CAAVNTGELFF.

The V and J genes are TRBV30 and TRBJ1-1, with a possible D match to TRBD1 (5 bases). The CDR3 covers 17 residues. The V end lost 0 bases, the J end lost 0 bases, and 17 bases lay between the germline ends. Germline V gene sequence: CDR1 GTSNPN, CDR2 SVGIG (reference sequence). CDR3 nucleotide sequence: TGTGCCTGGAGTGTACGGCAGGGAGTCCCAATGAACACTGAAGCTTTCTTT. Translated, it gives CAWSVRQGVPMNTEAFF.

V gene TRBV10-2 combines with J gene TRBJ1-3, with 8 bases lining up with TRBD1. Germline trimming cut 4 bases from V and 0 bases from J; bases unmatched to any gene: 2. Germline V gene sequence: CDR1 WSHSY, CDR2 SAAADI. The CDR3 loop spans 15 amino acids. CDR3 protein: CASSAGQGSGNTIYF. The CDR3 DNA reads as TGCGCCAGCAGTGCCGGACAGGGCTCTGGAAACACCATATATTTT.

The chain carries TRBV6-5 and TRBJ1-5; 8 bases fit TRBD1. After removal of 6 bases from V and 7 bases from J, the junction contained 8 bases not matched to a gene. The length of the CDR3 is 14 residues. CDR1 and CDR2 from the germline V gene are MNHEY and SVGAGI. The chain's CDR3 is CASRPTGGRQPQHF. For the CDR3, the DNA is TGTGCCAGCAGACCAACAGGGGGAAGGCAGCCCCAGCATTTT.

This clone was seen only once. This rearrangement joins TRBV6-5 to TRBJ1-1; 7 positions agree with TRBD1. This CDR3 contains 15 residues. J lost 8 bases, V lost 4 bases, and 13 bases had no gene match. CDR1 MNHEY and CDR2 SVGAGI come from the germline V gene. DNA of the CDR3: TGTGCCAGCAGTTTCCGGGACAGAGACCTGATCGAAGCTTTCTTT. Amino acids: CASSFRDRDLIEAFF.

The chain carries TRBV3-1 (or the pseudogene TRBV3-2) and TRBJ2-5; 7 nucleotides line up with TRBD1. The CDR3 runs 15 residues. The V gene end was trimmed by 2 bases and the J gene end by 2 bases; junction bases not matched to a gene: 5. Germline V CDR1 and CDR2: LGHDT, YNNKEL (reference sequence). For the CDR3, the DNA is TGTGCCAGCAGCCAATGGACAGGCGATCAAGAGACCCAGTACTTC. Translation: CASSQWTGDQETQYF.

The chain recombines TRBV11-2 with TRBJ2-1; TRBD2 aligns across 14 bases. Trimming took 6 bases from V and 5 from J; bases not matched to a gene: 3. Per germline, CDR1 SGHAT and CDR2 FQNNGV. This CDR3 spans 15 amino acids. The CDR3 reads CASRRTSGGNNEQFF. DNA of the CDR3: TGTGCCAGCAGACGGACTAGCGGGGGGAACAATGAGCAGTTCTTC.

The V call is TRBV6-6, the J call TRBJ1-4; D is perhaps TRBD1 (6 bases). Germline V lookup: CDR1 MNHNY, CDR2 SVGAGI (reference sequence). The CDR3 length is 15 residues. The V end lost 8 bases, the J end lost 2 bases, and 15 bases lay between the germline ends. The CDR3 protein is CASRRQQGTNEKLFF. The CDR3 DNA sequence: TGTGCCAGCCGACGACAACAGGGTACTAATGAAAAACTGTTTTTT.

The V and J genes are TRBV19 and TRBJ1-2; D uncertain. Germline V gives CDR1 LNHDA, CDR2 SQIVND (reference sequence). The CDR3 loop spans 11 amino acids. The V end was cut by 8 bases, the J end by 0 bases, with 4 bases between. The CDR3 here is CASASNYGYTF. The CDR3 DNA is TGTGCCAGTGCTTCTAACTATGGCTACACCTTC.

The CDR3 nucleotides read TGTGCCAGCAGCGCACCCGGGACCATCACAGATACGCAGTATTTT. Translating it yields CASSAPGTITDTQYF. The genes are TRBV5-4 and TRBJ2-3, with D tentatively TRBD1 or TRBD2 (5 bases each). This CDR3 has 15 amino acids. Trimming took 4 bases from V and 2 from J, leaving 14 bases between them. Germline CDR1 SGHNT, CDR2 YYREEE (reference sequence). The whole variable domain, filled in from reference TRBV5-4 and TRBJ2-3, reads ETGVTQSPTHLIKTRGQQVTLRCSSQSGHNTVSWYQQALGQGPQFIFQYYREEENGRGNFPPRFSGLQFPNYSSELNVNALELDDSALYLCASSAPGTITDTQYFGPGTRLTVL.

The count of this clone is one. This chain joins TRBV20-1 and TRBJ1-2; D uncertain. Germline V gene data show CDR1 as DFQATT and CDR2 as SNEGSKA (reference sequence). This CDR3 region has 11 residues. V lost 1 base to trimming and J lost 7 bases, with 7 bases between them. CDR3 sequence reads: CSARGSRGYTF. Written as DNA, the CDR3 is TGCAGTGCTAGAGGGTCTCGTGGCTACACCTTC.

The chain uses TRBV5-6 and TRBJ2-5, with 10 bases matching TRBD1. The length of the CDR3 is 17 residues. V shed 0 bases and J 3 bases; nucleotides not matched to a gene: 8. Looked up from germline, CDR1 is SGHDT and CDR2 is YYEEEE. The CDR3 spells CASSLATGGAPKETQYF. The CDR3 region has the DNA TGTGCCAGCAGCTTGGCGACAGGGGGCGCCCCAAAAGAGACCCAGTACTTC.

The chain links TRBV19 to TRBJ1-2; 10 nucleotides match TRBD1. V trimming: 6 bases; J trimming: 7 bases; junction bases outside the gene matches: 11. Germline CDR1 is LNHDA and CDR2 is SQIVND (reference sequence). This CDR3 region has 15 residues. The CDR3 spells CASRIDRGRGGGYTF. As DNA, the CDR3 is TGTGCCAGTAGGATTGACAGGGGGCGCGGTGGTGGCTACACCTTC.

The chain uses TRBV6-5 and TRBJ2-3; D might be TRBD1 (6 bases). Germline loops: CDR1 MNHEY, CDR2 SVGAGI. The CDR3 loop spans 14 amino acids. The V end lost 7 bases, the J end lost 4 bases, and 15 bases lay between the germline ends. CDR3 loop: CASTLGKGADTQYF. The CDR3 bases are TGTGCCAGCACCTTGGGCAAGGGGGCAGATACGCAGTATTTT.

A note on this clone: Germline and junction disagree at one end, which may indicate a read error. This sequence joins TRBV7-6 and TRBJ2-7; the match to TRBD1 covers 8 bases. The germline gives CDR1 SGHVS, CDR2 FNYEAQ. The CDR3 is 13 residues long. The CDR3 bases are TGTGCCAGCAGCTCCCCGGACAGGGTGACTTGGGACTTC. Its protein product is CASSSPDRVTWDF.

The chain couples TRBV5-1 to TRBJ2-5; unclear D gene. The germline V gene encodes CDR1 SGHRS and CDR2 YFSETQ. With 7 bases removed from V and 3 bases from J, the gap between germline ends came to 10 bases. The length of the CDR3 is 12 residues. The CDR3 nucleotides read TGCGCCAGCCGCCGTGGGGAAGAGACCCAGTACTTC. Protein sequence: CASRRGEETQYF.

The chain links TRBV19 to TRBJ1-5; 7 bases fit TRBD1. Germline V gene sequence: CDR1 LNHDA, CDR2 SQIVND (reference sequence). V trimming: 5 bases; J trimming: 3 bases; junction bases outside the gene matches: 7. This CDR3 has 15 amino acids. The CDR3 DNA reads as TGTGCCAGTAGTTTATCGACAGGGATCAATCAGCCCCAGCATTTT. It encodes CASSLSTGINQPQHF.

V gene TRBV18 combines with J gene TRBJ1-2, with D possibly matching TRBD1 (5 bases). V was shortened by 4 bases and J by 5 bases, with 14 bases between the two germline ends. CDR1 is KGHSH, CDR2 LQKENI, per germline. The CDR3 runs to 14 residues. In DNA, the CDR3 is TGTGCCAGCTCACTGCGCGACAGAGAATATGGCTACACCTTC. Protein product: CASSLRDREYGYTF.

The V gene is TRBV19, the J gene TRBJ1-3; D is undetermined. V lost 6 bases and J lost 0, with 12 bases in between. CDR1 is LNHDA and CDR2 is SQIVND in the germline V gene (reference sequence). The CDR3 loop spans 15 amino acids. The chain's CDR3 is CASSFPRASGNTIYF. CDR3 nucleotide sequence: TGTGCCAGTAGCTTCCCGAGGGCCTCTGGAAACACCATATATTTT.

This sequence joins TRBV25-1 and TRBJ1-1; D is uncertain. The germline V gene has CDR1 MGHDK and CDR2 SYGVNS. The CDR3 runs to 13 residues. Between the trimmed V and J ends, which lost 4 bases and 1 base, there was a span of 7 bases. CDR3 nucleotide sequence: TGTGCCAGCAGTGGGTCAACGAACACTGAAGCTTTCTTT. It translates to CASSGSTNTEAFF.

J is TRBJ2-2 and V is TRBV7-2; TRBD1 matches 7 bases. Germline CDR1 reads SGHTA; CDR2 reads FQGNSA. The V gene end was trimmed by 4 bases and the J gene end by 5 bases; junction bases not matched to a gene: 7. This CDR3 contains 15 residues. The CDR3 spells CASSSGQFGTGELFF. In DNA, the CDR3 is TGTGCCAGCAGCTCGGGACAGTTCGGAACCGGGGAGCTGTTTTTT.

The rearrangement links TRBV5-1 to TRBJ2-2, with 8 nucleotides matching TRBD1. Trimming at V came to 1 base and at J to 7 bases, leaving 18 bases not matched to a gene. The CDR3 has 19 amino acids. Per germline, CDR1 SGHRS and CDR2 YFSETQ. CDR3 nucleotides: TGCGCCAGCAGCTTGTCCGGTTCAAATCAGGGGGCTTCCGGCGGGGAGCTGTTTTTT. Translated, it gives CASSLSGSNQGASGGELFF. Together with reference TRBV5-1 and TRBJ2-2, the CDR3 gives the full variable domain: KAGVTQTPRYLIKTRGQQVTLSCSPISGHRSVSWYQQTPGQGLQFLFEYFSETQRNKGNFPGRFSGRQFSNSRSEMNVSTLELGDSALYLCASSLSGSNQGASGGELFFGEGSRLTVL.

The gene calls are TRBV5-1 and TRBJ2-3; 8 bases agree with TRBD1. This CDR3 region has 15 residues. CDR1 is SGHRS, CDR2 YFSETQ, per germline. J was trimmed by 1 base and V by 0 bases; bases with no gene match: 1. In DNA form, the CDR3 reads TGCGCCAGCAGCTTGGTACAGGGGGGCACAGATACGCAGTATTTT. Amino acids: CASSLVQGGTDTQYF.

The chain is built from TRBV11-2 and TRBJ1-6, with unresolved D. The CDR3 sequence is 14 residues long. V was clipped by 2 bases and J by 8 bases, with 10 bases between them. CDR1 is SGHAT, CDR2 FQNNGV, per germline. The CDR3 nucleotides read TGTGCCAGCAGCTTAAAGGCCGGCGATTCACCCCTCCACTTT. Residues: CASSLKAGDSPLHF. Variable domain in full (rest from reference TRBV11-2 and TRBJ1-6): EAGVAQSPRYKIIEKRQSVAFWCNPISGHATLYWYQQILGQGPKLLIQFQNNGVVDDSQLPKDRFSAERLKGVDSTLKIQPAKLEDSAVYLCASSLKAGDSPLHFGNGTRLTVT.

The chain recombines TRBV5-1 with TRBJ2-7; tentatively, D is TRBD1 (5 bases). CDR1 is SGHRS, CDR2 YFSETQ, per germline. The CDR3 has 14 residues. V lost 5 bases and J 4 bases, leaving 16 bases between the germline ends. The CDR3 reads CASRLTASSYEQYF. In DNA, the CDR3 is TGCGCCAGCAGACTGACAGCGTCCTCATACGAGCAGTACTTC. Based on the CDR3 plus reference TRBV5-1 and TRBJ2-7, the full variable domain is KAGVTQTPRYLIKTRGQQVTLSCSPISGHRSVSWYQQTPGQGLQFLFEYFSETQRNKGNFPGRFSGRQFSNSRSEMNVSTLELGDSALYLCASRLTASSYEQYFGPGTRLTVT.

DNA of the CDR3: TGCAGTGCTAGTGAGGGGGTTACCTACGAGCAGTACTTC. It translates to CSASEGVTYEQYF. J is TRBJ2-7 and V is TRBV20-1, with TRBD1 as a possible D gene (6 bases). Germline values: CDR1 DFQATT, CDR2 SNEGSKA (reference sequence). The CDR3 runs to 13 residues. V gave up 3 bases and J gave up 2 bases, with 11 bases separating them.

The J gene is TRBJ2-4, the V gene TRBV19; a weak D match, TRBD2 (5 bases). CDR1 and CDR2 (germline): LNHDA, SQIVND (reference sequence). V dropped 8 bases and J dropped 3 bases, with 14 bases sitting between them. The CDR3 has 14 amino acids. CDR3 sequence (DNA): TGTGCCAGTGACGCGGGTAAAGTCAAAAACATTCAGTACTTC. It yields the protein CASDAGKVKNIQYF.

The chain joins TRBV12-3 or TRBV12-4 to TRBJ2-3; 8 bases agree with TRBD1. The junction had 4 bases not matched to a gene; V was cut back by 8 bases and J by 6 bases. The CDR3 runs to 12 residues. The CDR3 protein is CASGDRRDTQYF. The CDR3 nucleotides read TGTGCCAGCGGGGACAGGAGGGATACGCAGTATTTT.